The 5 T cell receptor beta chains listed next were all sequenced from one sample in a study of T cell repertoires in cytomegalovirus infection. The antigens of these receptors remain unknown. TCRdb passed the reads through MiXCR, listing each CDR3 protein once. The sample lists approximately 81,000 distinct CDR3 sequences; about 24% were seen once. The sample was CD8+ T cells from cultured PBMCs, taken from culture after CMV antigen stimulation. The receptors come from a human donor in good health (CMV status not recorded). Some clones in this sample may be carry-over from other donors' samples.

This clonotype was found many times. J is TRBJ2-3 and V is TRBV11-2; D may match TRBD1 or TRBD2 (5 bases each). Trimming cost V 4 bases and J 0 bases, with 11 bases left between them. CDR1 SGHAT and CDR2 FQNNGV come from the germline V gene. The CDR3 covers 15 residues. The CDR3 bases are TGTGCCAGCAGCTCCAGAGGGGACAGCACAGATACGCAGTATTTT. This sequence encodes CASSSRGDSTDTQYF. The entire variable domain, with the rest obtained from reference TRBV11-2 and TRBJ2-3, is as follows: EAGVAQSPRYKIIEKRQSVAFWCNPISGHATLYWYQQILGQGPKLLIQFQNNGVVDDSQLPKDRFSAERLKGVDSTLKIQPAKLEDSAVYLCASSSRGDSTDTQYFGPGTRLTVL.

CDR3 sequence: CASSQVEGQGQPQHF. The CDR3 DNA sequence: TGTGCCAGCAGCCAAGTGGAGGGGCAGGGTCAGCCCCAGCATTTT. The chain has TRBV4-2 and TRBJ1-5; a weak D match, TRBD1 (5 bases). The germline CDR1 and CDR2 sequences are LGHNA and YNFKEQ. The CDR3 spans 15 residues. V dropped 1 base and J dropped 6 bases, with 13 bases sitting between them.

The V gene is TRBV7-3, the J gene TRBJ2-5; 10 positions match TRBD1. The germline CDR1 and CDR2 sequences are SGHTA and FQGTGA. V trimming: 5 bases; J trimming: 5 bases; junction bases outside the gene matches: 5. The CDR3 has 14 residues. The CDR3 region has the DNA TGTGCCAGCAGCACGGGACAGGGGACGGAGACCCAGTACTTC. It encodes CASSTGQGTETQYF. Full variable domain (remainder filled in from reference TRBV7-3 and TRBJ2-5): GAGVSQTPSNKVTEKGKYVELRCDPISGHTALYWYRQSLGQGPEFLIYFQGTGAADDSGLPNDRFFAVRPEGSVSTLKIQRTERGDSAVYLCASSTGQGTETQYFGPGTRLLVL.

The chain has TRBV9 and TRBJ1-1; 7 bases are a match to TRBD1. The CDR3 covers 12 residues. Germline CDR1 SGDLS, CDR2 YYNGEE. Unmatched junction bases numbered 7, after V lost 3 bases and J lost 11 bases. Here the CDR3 reads CASSGTQGMAFF. For the CDR3, the DNA is TGTGCCAGCAGCGGTACACAGGGGATGGCTTTCTTT.

V is TRBV10-3 and J is TRBJ2-7; D is perhaps TRBD1 (6 bases). CDR3 length equals 13 residues. V lost 4 bases and J lost 10, with 17 bases in between. The germline CDR1 and CDR2 sequences are ENHRY and SYGVKD. In DNA, the CDR3 is TGTGCCATCAGTGGGGAATACAGGGACCTTCAGTACTTC. It yields the protein CAISGEYRDLQYF.